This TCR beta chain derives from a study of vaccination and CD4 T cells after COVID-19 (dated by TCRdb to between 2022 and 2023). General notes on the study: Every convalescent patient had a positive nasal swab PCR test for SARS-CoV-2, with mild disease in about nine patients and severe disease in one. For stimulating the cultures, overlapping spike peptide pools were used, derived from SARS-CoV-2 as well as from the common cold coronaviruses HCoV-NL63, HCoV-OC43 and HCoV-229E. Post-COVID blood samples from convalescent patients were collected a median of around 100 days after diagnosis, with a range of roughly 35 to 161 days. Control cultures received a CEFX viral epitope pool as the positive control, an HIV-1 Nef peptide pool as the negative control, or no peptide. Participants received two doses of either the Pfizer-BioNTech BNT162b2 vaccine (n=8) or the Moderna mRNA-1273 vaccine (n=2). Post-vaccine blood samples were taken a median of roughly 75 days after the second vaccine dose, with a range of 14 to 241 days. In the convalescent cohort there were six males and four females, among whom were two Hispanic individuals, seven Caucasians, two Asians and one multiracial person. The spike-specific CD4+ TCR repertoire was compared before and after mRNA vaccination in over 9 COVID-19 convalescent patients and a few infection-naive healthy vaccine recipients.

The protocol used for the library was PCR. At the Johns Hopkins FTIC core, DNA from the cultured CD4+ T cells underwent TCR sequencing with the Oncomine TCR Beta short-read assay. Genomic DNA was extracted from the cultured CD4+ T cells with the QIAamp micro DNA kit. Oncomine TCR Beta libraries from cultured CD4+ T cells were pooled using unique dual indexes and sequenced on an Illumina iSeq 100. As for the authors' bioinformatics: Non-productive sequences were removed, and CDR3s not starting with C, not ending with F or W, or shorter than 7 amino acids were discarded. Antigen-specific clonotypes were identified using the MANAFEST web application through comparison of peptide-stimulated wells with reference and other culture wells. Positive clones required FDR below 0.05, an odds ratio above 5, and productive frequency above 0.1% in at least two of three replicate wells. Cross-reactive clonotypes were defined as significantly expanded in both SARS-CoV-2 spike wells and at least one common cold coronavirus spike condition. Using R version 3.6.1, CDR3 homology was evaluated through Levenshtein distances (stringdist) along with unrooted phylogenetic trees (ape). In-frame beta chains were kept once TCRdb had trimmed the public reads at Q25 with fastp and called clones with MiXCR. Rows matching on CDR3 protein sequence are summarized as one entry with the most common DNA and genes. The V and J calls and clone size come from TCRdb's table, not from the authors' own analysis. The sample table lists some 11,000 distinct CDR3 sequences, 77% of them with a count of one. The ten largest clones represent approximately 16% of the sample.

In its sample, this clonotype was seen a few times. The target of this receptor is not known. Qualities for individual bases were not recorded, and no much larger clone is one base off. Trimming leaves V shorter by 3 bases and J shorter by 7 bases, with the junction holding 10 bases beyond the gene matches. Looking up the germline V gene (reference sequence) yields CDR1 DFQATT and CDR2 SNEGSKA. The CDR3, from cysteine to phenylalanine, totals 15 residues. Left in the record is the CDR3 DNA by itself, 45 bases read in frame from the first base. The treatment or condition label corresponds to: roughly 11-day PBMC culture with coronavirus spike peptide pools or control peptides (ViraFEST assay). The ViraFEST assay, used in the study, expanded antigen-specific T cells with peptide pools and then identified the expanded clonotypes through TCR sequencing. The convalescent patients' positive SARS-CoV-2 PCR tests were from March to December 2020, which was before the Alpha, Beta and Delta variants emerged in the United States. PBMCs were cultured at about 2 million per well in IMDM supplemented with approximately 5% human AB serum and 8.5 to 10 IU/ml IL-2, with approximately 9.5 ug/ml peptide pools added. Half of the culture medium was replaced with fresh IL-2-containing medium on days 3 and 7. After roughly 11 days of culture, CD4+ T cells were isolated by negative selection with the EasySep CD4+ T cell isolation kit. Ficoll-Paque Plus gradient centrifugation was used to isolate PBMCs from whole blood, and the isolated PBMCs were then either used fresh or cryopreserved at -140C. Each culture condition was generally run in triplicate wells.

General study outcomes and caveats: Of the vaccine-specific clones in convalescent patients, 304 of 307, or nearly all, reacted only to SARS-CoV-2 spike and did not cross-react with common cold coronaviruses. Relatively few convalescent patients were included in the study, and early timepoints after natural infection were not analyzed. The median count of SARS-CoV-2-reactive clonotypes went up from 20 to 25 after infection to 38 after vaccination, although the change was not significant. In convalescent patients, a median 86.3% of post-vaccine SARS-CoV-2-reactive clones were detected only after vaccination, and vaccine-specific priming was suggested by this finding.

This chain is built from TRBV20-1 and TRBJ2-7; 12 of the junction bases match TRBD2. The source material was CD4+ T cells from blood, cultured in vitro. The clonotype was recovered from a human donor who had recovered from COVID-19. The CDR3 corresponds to CSARMKRLAGVEQYF. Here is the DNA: TGCAGTGCTAGGATGAAGAGACTAGCGGGAGTTGAGCAGTACTTC.